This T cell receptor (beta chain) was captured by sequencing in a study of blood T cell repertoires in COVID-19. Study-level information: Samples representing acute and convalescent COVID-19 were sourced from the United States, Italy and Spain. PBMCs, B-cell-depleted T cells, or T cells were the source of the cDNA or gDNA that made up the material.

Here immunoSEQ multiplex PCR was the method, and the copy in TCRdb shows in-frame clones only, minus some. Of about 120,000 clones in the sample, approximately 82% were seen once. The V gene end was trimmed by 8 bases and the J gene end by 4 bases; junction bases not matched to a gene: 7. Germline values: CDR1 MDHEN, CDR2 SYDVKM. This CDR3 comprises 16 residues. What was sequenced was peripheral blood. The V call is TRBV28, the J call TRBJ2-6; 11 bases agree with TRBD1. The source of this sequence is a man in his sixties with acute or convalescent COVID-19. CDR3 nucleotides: TGTGCCAGCGAAGGACAGGGGGCGCGGGGGGCCAACGTCCTGACTTTC. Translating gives CASEGQGARGANVLTF.